This T cell receptor (beta chain) is drawn from a study of T cells after yellow fever vaccination (dated by TCRdb to between 2019 and 2020). With regard to the full study: Libraries from fractions with low cell numbers were prepared with the SMART-Seq v4 Ultra Low Input RNA kit. To track T-cell clones before and after primary and booster YFV17D yellow fever vaccination, bulk TCR alpha and beta repertoires were sequenced longitudinally. The cohort comprised two healthy male donors, one aged 18 to 30 and one aged 30 to 40 years. Blood was collected at multiple timepoints before and after primary and secondary immunization, and bulk PBMC replicates and cell subsets were isolated. Results and caveats for the whole study, not just this receptor: Most clones expanded after primary vaccination (almost 97% of CD4 and roughly 90% of CD8) were re-detected after the booster, suggesting that broad memory maintenance occurred. Computational filtering was needed because FACS-sorted repertoires could contain abundant contaminating clonotypes from the bulk population. A small fraction of clonotypes appeared in both the CD4 and CD8 compartments, likely as a result of convergent recombination. Because only a couple of donors were included in the study, the extent to which the findings can be generalized is limited. The secondary T-cell response was weaker than the primary response but faster, peaking on day 5 instead of day 15.

Synthesis of TCR cDNA relied on 5'RACE template switching, a step that introduced a universal primer site along with unique molecular identifiers. Priming for cDNA synthesis came from both the TCR alpha and TCR beta constant segments. Libraries were amplified in two PCR steps, with sample barcodes and sequencing adapters added in the second step. Libraries were sequenced on Illumina HiSeq 2500 (2x100 bp) or NovaSeq (2x150 bp). The study's processing was this. Reads were demultiplexed and collapsed into UMI consensus sequences with MIGEC, and V(D)J alignment was performed with MiXCR. Using edgeR on replicate PBMC samples, clonotypes were called vaccine-responding if FDR was below 0.01 and the log2 fold change was above 5 up to day 15. CD4 or CD8 identity was assigned to each bulk clonotype according to whether the clonotype was present at higher abundance in the sequenced CD4 repertoire or the sequenced CD8 repertoire. Starting from the raw public reads, TCRdb applied fastp trimming at Q25, assembled clones with MiXCR and retained in-frame beta chains. Under each unique CDR3 protein, matching rows form one entry showing the most common genes and DNA. TCRdb assigned the V and J calls; the authors' analysis was not used. Recorded for this sample are 500,000 to 650,000 distinct CDR3 sequences; roughly 17% of them occurred a single time. The ten biggest clones cover about 18% of the sample.

V is pared back by 2 bases and J by 6 bases, with 8 bases lying between the germline termini. The germline V gene encodes CDR1 SGHTA and CDR2 FQGNSA. From cysteine to phenylalanine, the CDR3 is 13 amino acids long. The CDR3 DNA has 39 bases and is translated from base 1. Worth noting for this clonotype: This clone's antigen is unknown. One base away there is no much larger clone; base qualities are not given.

What this sample's treatment or condition label stands for: live attenuated yellow fever vaccine strain. At each blood-draw timepoint, two biological replicates of bulk PBMCs were obtained. PBMCs were isolated from peripheral blood using a standard Ficoll-Paque protocol. TriZol was used to extract RNA from bulk PBMCs, from CD4 and CD8 fractions, and from dextramer-positive and dextramer-negative fractions. The sequencing here drew on PBMCs, taken about 5 days after the first yellow fever vaccination. The sequence was obtained from a man aged 18 to 30 who received the YFV17D yellow fever vaccine. The V and J segments used are TRBV7-2 and TRBJ1-5, with no confident D gene call. Read as DNA, the sequence is TGTGCCAGCAGCTTACAGCGGCTTCAGCCCCAGCATTTT. Its translation is CASSLQRLQPQHF.